This T cell receptor beta chain derives from a study of blood T cells in healthy people across ages. Study-level information: About one barcoded beta molecule was captured per two T cells (by template switching). General observations from the study: Age advanced and TCR beta diversity per million T cells fell, roughly linearly. Donor CMV infection status was unknown, possibly confounding age-related changes in expanded clonotypes.

This clonotype has a handful of counts. Its target is not known. Drawing of peripheral blood yielded about 10 milliliters from each donor. Between the trimmed V and J ends, which lost 1 base and 1 base, there was a span of 11 bases. The CDR3 is made up of 16 amino acids. Germline V gene lookup returns CDR1 LGHNA and CDR2 YNFKEQ. A second roughly 6 to 12 cycle PCR used barcoded and J-beta primers. TCRdb processed the 5' RACE reads anew with MiXCR; each CDR3 protein has one entry. The sample gives roughly 1,800,000 distinct CDR3 sequences, around half of which show up once; more than 2% is in the top ten.

This chain connects TRBV4-2 to TRBJ2-4; a possible D gene is TRBD1 (6 bases). Sequences were obtained from blood. This TCR was sampled from a woman aged 40 to 55 in good health. This CDR3 reads CASSQGLGGAKNIQYF. In DNA, the CDR3 is TGTGCCAGCAGCCAAGGCCTTGGGGGCGCCAAAAACATTCAGTACTTC.